The T cell receptor beta chain under discussion was sequenced for a study of blood T cell repertoires in COVID-19. TCRdb keeps only in-frame clones here, not all; method: immunoSEQ multiplex PCR. The sample consists of 250,000 to 300,000 clones, nearly 90% of them appearing once. Input material: peripheral blood. The sequence derives from a woman younger than 45 with acute or convalescent COVID-19.

The CDR3 DNA follows: TGTGCCAGCAGCACCGAGGGACAGGGGATCACTGAAGCTTTCTTT. Translation gives CASSTEGQGITEAFF. The chain uses TRBV7-2 and TRBJ1-1; 10 bases fit TRBD1. Losses at the gene ends were 5 bases for V and 4 bases for J; bases not matched to a gene: 7. The length of the CDR3 is 15 residues. CDR1 is SGHTA and CDR2 is FQGNSA in the germline V gene.